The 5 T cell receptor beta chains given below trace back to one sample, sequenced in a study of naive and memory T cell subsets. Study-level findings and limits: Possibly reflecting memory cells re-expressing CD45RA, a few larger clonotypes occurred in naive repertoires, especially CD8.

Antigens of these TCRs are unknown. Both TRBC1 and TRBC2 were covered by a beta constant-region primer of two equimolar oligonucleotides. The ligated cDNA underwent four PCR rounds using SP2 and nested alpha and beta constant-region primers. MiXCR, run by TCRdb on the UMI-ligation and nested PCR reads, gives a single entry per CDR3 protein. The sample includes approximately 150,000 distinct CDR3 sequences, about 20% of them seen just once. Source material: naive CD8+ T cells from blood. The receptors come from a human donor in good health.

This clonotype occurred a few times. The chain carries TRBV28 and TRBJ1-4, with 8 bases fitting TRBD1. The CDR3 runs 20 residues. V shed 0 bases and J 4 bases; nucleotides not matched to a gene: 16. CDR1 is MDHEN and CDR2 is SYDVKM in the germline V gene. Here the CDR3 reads CASSLCSIAGTGERNEKLFF. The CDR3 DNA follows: TGTGCCAGCAGTTTATGTTCTATAGCGGGGACAGGAGAACGTAATGAAAAACTGTTTTTT.

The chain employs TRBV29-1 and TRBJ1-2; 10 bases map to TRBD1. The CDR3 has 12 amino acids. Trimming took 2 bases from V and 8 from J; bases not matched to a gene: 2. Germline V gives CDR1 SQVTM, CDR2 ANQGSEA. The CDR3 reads CSVELGQGGYTF. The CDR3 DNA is TGCAGCGTTGAATTGGGACAGGGGGGCTACACCTTC.

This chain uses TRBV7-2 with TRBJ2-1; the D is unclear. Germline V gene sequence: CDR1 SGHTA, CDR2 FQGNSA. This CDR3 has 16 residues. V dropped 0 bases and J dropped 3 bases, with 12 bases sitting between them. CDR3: CASSLAPAPNYNEQFF. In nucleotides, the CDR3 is TGTGCCAGCAGCTTAGCTCCGGCGCCGAACTACAATGAGCAGTTCTTC.

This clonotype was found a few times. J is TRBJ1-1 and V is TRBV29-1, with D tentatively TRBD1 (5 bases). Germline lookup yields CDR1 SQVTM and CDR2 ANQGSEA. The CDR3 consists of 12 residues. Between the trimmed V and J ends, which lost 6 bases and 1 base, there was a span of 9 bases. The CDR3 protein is CSVDTQNTEAFF. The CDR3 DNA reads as TGCAGCGTGGACACACAGAACACTGAAGCTTTCTTT.

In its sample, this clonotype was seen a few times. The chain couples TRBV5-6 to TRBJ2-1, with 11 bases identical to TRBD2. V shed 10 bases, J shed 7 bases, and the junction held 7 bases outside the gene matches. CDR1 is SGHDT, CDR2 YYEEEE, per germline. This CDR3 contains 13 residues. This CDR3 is CAQGSGRGNEQFF. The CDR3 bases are TGTGCCCAAGGTAGCGGGAGGGGTAATGAGCAGTTCTTC.